The subject of this entry is one T cell receptor beta chain. These data belong to a study of blood T cell repertoires in COVID-19. The table came from immunoSEQ multiplex PCR; TCRdb's copy has only in-frame clones and leaves some out. The sample includes some 170,000 clones, 84% of them seen just once. The sequence derives from a man aged 50 or older who had recovered from COVID-19. Sequenced input: PBMCs or T cells enriched from blood (not recorded which).

CDR3 in DNA: TGCGCCAGCAGCCAAGAGACCTTTGGGAGTAACTATGGCTACACCTTC. Encoded protein: CASSQETFGSNYGYTF. The chain has TRBV4-1 and TRBJ1-2; D not certain. The CDR3 has 16 amino acids. V lost 0 bases and J lost 1, with 12 bases in between. The V gene's germline CDR1 is MGHRA and CDR2 YSYEKL.